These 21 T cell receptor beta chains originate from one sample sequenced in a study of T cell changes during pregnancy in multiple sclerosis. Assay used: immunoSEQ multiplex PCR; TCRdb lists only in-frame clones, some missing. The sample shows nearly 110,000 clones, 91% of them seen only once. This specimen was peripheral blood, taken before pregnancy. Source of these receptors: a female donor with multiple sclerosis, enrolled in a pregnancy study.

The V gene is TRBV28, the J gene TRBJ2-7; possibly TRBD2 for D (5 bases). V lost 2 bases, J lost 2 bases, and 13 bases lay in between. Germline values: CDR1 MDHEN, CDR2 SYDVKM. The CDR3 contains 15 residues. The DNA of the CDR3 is TGTGCCAGCAGTTTAGACTTGAGTAGCGCCTACGAGCAGTACTTC. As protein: CASSLDLSSAYEQYF.

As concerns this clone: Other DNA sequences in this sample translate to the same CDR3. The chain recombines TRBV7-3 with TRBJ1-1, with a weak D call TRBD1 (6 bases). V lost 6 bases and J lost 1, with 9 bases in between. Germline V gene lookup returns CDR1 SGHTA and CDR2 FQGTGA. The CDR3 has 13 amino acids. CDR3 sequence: CASSFRGNTEAFF. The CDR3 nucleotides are TGTGCCAGCAGTTTCAGGGGGAACACTGAAGCTTTCTTT.

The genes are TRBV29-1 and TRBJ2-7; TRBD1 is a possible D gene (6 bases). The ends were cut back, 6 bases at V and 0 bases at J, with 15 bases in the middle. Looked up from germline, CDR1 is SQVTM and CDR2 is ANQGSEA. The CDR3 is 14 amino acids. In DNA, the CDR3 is TGCAGCGTCACACCCGGGACATTCTCCTACGAGCAGTACTTC. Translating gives CSVTPGTFSYEQYF.

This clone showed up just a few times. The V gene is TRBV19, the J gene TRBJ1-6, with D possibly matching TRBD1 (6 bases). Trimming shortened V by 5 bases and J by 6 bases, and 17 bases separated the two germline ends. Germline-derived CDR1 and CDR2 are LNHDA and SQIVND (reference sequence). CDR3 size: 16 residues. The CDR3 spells CASSEWQGLGNSPLHF. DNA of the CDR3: TGTGCCAGTAGTGAGTGGCAGGGGCTCGGTAATTCACCCCTCCACTTT.

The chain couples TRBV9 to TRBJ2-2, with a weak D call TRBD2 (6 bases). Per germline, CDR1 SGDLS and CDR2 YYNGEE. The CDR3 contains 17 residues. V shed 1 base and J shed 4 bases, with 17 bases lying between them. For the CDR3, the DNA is TGTGCCAGCAGCGTAAGCGGCCGCGGGGCGGTCACCGGGGAGCTGTTTTTT. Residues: CASSVSGRGAVTGELFF.

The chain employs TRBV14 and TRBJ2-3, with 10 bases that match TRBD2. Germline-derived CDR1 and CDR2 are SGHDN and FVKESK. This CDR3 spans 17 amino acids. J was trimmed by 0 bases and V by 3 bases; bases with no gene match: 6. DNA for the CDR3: TGTGCCAGCAGCCAGAGACTAGCGGGCACTAGCACAGATACGCAGTATTTT. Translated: CASSQRLAGTSTDTQYF.

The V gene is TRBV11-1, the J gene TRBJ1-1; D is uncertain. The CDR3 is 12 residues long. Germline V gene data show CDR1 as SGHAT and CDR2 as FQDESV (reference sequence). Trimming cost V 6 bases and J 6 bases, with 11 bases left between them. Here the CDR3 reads CASSPRLSEAFF. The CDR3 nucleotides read TGTGCCAGCAGTCCTCGACTGTCTGAAGCTTTCTTT.

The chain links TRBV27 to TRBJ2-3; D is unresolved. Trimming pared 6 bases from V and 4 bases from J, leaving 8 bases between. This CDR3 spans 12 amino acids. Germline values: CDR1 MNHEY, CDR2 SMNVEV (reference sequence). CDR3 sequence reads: CASRSLSDTQYF. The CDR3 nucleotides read TGTGCCAGCAGATCCCTATCAGATACGCAGTATTTT.

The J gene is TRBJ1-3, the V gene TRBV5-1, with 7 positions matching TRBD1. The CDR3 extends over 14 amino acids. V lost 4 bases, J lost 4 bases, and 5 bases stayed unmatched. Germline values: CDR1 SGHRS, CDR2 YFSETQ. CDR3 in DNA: TGCGCCAGCAGCAGACAGGGCTTCGGAAACACCATATATTTT. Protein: CASSRQGFGNTIYF.

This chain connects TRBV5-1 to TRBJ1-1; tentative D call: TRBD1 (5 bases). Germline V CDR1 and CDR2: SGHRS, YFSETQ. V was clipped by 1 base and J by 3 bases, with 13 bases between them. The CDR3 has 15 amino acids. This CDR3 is CASSLSSAGHTEAFF. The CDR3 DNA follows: TGCGCCAGCAGCTTGAGTTCGGCAGGGCACACTGAAGCTTTCTTT. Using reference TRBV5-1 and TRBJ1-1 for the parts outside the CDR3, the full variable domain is KAGVTQTPRYLIKTRGQQVTLSCSPISGHRSVSWYQQTPGQGLQFLFEYFSETQRNKGNFPGRFSGRQFSNSRSEMNVSTLELGDSALYLCASSLSSAGHTEAFFGQGTRLTVV.

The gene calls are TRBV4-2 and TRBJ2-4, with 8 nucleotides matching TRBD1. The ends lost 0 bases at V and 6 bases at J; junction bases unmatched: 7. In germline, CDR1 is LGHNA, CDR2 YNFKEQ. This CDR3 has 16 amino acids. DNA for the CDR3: TGTGCCAGCAGCCAAGATGCCCCCGACAGGGGAAACATTCAGTACTTC. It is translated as CASSQDAPDRGNIQYF.

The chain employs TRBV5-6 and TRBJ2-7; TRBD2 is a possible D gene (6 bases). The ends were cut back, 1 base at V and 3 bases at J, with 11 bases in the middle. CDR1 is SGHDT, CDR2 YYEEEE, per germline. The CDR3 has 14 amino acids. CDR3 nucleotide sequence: TGTGCCAGCAGCTTGTTCGCGGGGAACTACGAGCAGTACTTC. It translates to CASSLFAGNYEQYF.

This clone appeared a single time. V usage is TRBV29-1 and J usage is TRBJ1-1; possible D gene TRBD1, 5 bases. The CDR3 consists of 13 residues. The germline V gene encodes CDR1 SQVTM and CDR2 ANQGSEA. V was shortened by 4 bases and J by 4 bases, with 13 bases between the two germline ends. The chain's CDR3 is CSVVPRAGTEAFF. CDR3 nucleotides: TGCAGCGTTGTTCCCAGGGCTGGCACTGAAGCTTTCTTT. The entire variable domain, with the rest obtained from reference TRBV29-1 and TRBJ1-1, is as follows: SAVISQKPSRDICQRGTSLTIQCQVDSQVTMMFWYRQQPGQSLTLIATANQGSEATYESGFVIDKFPISRPNLTFSTLTVSNMSPEDSSIYLCSVVPRAGTEAFFGQGTRLTVV.

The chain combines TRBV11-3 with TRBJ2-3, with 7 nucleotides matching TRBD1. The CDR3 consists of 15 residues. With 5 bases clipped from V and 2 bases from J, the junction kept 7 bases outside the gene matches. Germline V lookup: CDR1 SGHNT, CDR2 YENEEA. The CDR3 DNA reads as TGTGCCAGCAGCCCACAGGGGAGAGTCACAGATACGCAGTATTTT. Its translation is CASSPQGRVTDTQYF.

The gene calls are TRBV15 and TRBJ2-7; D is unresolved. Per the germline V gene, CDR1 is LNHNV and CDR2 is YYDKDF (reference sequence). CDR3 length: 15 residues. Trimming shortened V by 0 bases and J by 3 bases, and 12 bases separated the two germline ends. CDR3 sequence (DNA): TGTGCCACCAGCAGAGACTACAAACAGTTCTACGAGCAGTACTTC. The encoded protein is CATSRDYKQFYEQYF.

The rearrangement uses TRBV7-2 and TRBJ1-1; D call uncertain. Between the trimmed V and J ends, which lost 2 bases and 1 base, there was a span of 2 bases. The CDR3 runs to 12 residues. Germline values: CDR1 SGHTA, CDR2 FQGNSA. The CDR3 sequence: CASSLQNTEAFF. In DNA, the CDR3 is TGTGCCAGCAGCTTACAGAACACTGAAGCTTTCTTT. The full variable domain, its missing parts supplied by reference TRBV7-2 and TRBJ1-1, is GAGVSQSPSNKVTEKGKDVELRCDPISGHTALYWYRQSLGQGLEFLIYFQGNSAPDKSGLPSDRFSAERTGGSVSTLTIQRTQQEDSAVYLCASSLQNTEAFFGQGTRLTVV.

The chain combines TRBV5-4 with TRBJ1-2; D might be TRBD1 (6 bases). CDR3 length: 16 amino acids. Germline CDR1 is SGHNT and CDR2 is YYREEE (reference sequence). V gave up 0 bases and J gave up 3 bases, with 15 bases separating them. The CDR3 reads CASSLDQGGGYYGYTF. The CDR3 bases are TGTGCCAGCAGCTTGGATCAGGGAGGGGGGTACTATGGCTACACCTTC.

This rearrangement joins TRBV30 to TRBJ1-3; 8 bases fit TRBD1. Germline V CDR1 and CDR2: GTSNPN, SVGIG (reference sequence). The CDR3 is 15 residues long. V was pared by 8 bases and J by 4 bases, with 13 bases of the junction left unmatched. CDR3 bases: TGTGCCATGCGACCCGGGAGGACAGGGGGAAACACCATATATTTT. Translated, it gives CAMRPGRTGGNTIYF.

CDR3 in amino acids: CASSVGTEQFF. CDR3 sequence (DNA): TGTGCCAGCAGCGTCGGTACTGAGCAGTTCTTC. The V and J genes are TRBV6-6 and TRBJ2-1; D is unresolved. V lost 6 bases and J 9 bases, leaving 9 bases between the germline ends. Germline V CDR1 and CDR2: MNHNY, SVGAGI (reference sequence). The CDR3 runs to 11 residues.

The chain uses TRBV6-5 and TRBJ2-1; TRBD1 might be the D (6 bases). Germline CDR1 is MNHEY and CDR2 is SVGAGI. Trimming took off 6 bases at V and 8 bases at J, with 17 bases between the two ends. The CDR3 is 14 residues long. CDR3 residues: CASRRGITQDEQFF. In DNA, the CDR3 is TGTGCCAGCAGAAGGGGGATTACACAGGATGAGCAGTTCTTC.

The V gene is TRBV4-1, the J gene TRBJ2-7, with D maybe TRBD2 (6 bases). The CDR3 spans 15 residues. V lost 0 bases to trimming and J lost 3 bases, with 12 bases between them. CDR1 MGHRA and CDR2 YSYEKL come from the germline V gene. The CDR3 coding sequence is TGCGCCAGCAGCCAAGATCTGGACGGGAGCTACGAGCAGTACTTC. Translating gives CASSQDLDGSYEQYF.